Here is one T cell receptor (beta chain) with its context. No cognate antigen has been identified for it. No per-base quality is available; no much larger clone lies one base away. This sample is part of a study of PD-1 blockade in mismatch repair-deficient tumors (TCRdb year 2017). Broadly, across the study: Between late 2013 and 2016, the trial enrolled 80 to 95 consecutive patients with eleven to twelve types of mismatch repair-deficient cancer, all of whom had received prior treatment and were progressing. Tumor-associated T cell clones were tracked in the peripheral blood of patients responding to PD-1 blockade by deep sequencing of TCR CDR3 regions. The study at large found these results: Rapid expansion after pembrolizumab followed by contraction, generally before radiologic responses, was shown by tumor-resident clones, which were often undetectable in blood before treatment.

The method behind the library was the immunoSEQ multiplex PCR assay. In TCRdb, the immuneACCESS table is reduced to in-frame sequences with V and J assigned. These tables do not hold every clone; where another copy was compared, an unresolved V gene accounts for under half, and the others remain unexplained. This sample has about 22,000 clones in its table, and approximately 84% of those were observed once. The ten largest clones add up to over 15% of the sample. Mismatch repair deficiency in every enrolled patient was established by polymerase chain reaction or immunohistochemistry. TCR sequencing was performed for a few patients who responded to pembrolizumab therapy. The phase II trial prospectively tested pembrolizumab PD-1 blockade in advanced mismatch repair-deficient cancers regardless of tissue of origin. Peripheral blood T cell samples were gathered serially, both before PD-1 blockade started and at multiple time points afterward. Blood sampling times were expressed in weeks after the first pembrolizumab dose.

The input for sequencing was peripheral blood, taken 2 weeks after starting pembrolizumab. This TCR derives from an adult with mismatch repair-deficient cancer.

The DNA is TGTGCCAGCAGCTTAAGTCGTAGTGGCGACGGTTACACCGGGGAGCTGTTTTTT. Translated, it gives CASSLSRSGDGYTGELFF. This chain joins TRBV7-9 to TRBJ2-2, with no reliable assignment of the D segment. Cut back by 2 bases and 3 bases, the V and J ends lie 19 bases apart. The germline V gene (reference sequence) gives CDR1 as SEHNR and CDR2 as FQNEAQ. The CDR3, cysteine through phenylalanine, is 18 amino acids long. Solely the CDR3 DNA is kept, with 54 bases framed from the first base.